One sample yielded the 7 T cell receptor beta chains listed below, sequenced in a study of T-cell reconstitution after alpha-beta-depleted transplantation in children listed by TCRdb under 2016. The method was PCR. TCRdb lists the instrument as Illumina HiSeq 2500. To normalize quantification of the TCRbeta repertoire, the TCR libraries were built with molecular barcoding that relied on unique molecular identifiers. In-frame beta chains were kept once TCRdb had trimmed the public reads at Q25 with fastp and called clones with MiXCR. Each record represents a unique CDR3 protein, reported with the most common genes and DNA among its rows. A total of approximately 490,000 distinct CDR3 sequences appear in this sample, under 15% of them only once. 5% to 6% of the sample is taken by the ten largest. Material: PBMCs from the stem cell graft donor, obtained from the stem cell graft. All receptors come from a human donor who donated a stem cell graft to a child with combined immunodeficiency.

CDR3 nucleotides: TGTGCCAGCAGTGAAGAATTATACAATGAGCAGTTCTTC. Amino acid sequence: CASSEELYNEQFF. V is TRBV2 and J is TRBJ2-1, with D unclear. Germline V lookup: CDR1 SNHLY, CDR2 FYNNEI. The CDR3 is 13 residues long. V dropped 1 base and J dropped 4 bases, with 5 bases sitting between them.

This rearrangement joins TRBV12-3 or TRBV12-4 to TRBJ1-5; 9 positions match TRBD1. This CDR3 region has 16 residues. V was clipped by 4 bases and J by 3 bases; unmatched bases: 7. CDR3 sequence reads: CASSSQQGANNQPQHF. CDR3 DNA: TGTGCCAGCAGTTCACAACAGGGGGCGAACAATCAGCCCCAGCATTTT.

There are a few counts of this clonotype. The V and J genes are TRBV6-1 and TRBJ2-3; D is perhaps TRBD1 (5 bases). The germline V and J ends were trimmed by 3 bases and 2 bases, with 9 bases remaining between them. This CDR3 contains 14 residues. Germline assignment: CDR1 MNHNS and CDR2 SASEGT. The CDR3 loop reads CASSEGRVTDTQYF. In nucleotides, the CDR3 is TGTGCCAGCAGTGAGGGCAGGGTCACAGATACGCAGTATTTT.

The chain carries TRBV4-2 and TRBJ2-3; the D is unclear. The ends were cut back, 1 base at V and 0 bases at J, with 5 bases in the middle. Germline V CDR1 and CDR2: LGHNA, YNFKEQ. This CDR3 has 14 amino acids. The CDR3: CASSQAPSTDTQYF. CDR3 coding DNA: TGTGCCAGCAGCCAAGCCCCTAGCACAGATACGCAGTATTTT.

This sequence joins TRBV2 and TRBJ1-4; no firm D call. Germline values: CDR1 SNHLY, CDR2 FYNNEI. This CDR3 has 14 amino acids. Trimming stripped 6 bases from V and 4 bases from J, with 12 bases between. CDR3 nucleotide sequence: TGTGCCAGCAGCCCCGGCAGCCGTAATGAAAAACTGTTTTTT. Translating it yields CASSPGSRNEKLFF.

In its sample, this clonotype was seen many times. The chain recombines TRBV7-2 with TRBJ2-3; D may be TRBD1 or TRBD2 (5 bases each). V lost 1 base to trimming and J lost 7 bases, with 15 bases between them. Per germline, CDR1 SGHTA and CDR2 FQGNSA. The CDR3 has 15 amino acids. The CDR3 is CASSLEGTPGNTQYF. CDR3 DNA: TGTGCCAGCAGCTTAGAGGGGACCCCTGGAAATACGCAGTATTTT.

This chain joins TRBV27 and TRBJ2-3, with TRBD1 matching 7 bases. V trimming: 6 bases; J trimming: 3 bases; junction bases outside the gene matches: 12. CDR1 and CDR2 from the germline V gene are MNHEY and SMNVEV (reference sequence). There are 16 residues in the CDR3. DNA for the CDR3: TGTGCCAGCAGAAACTCTAGGACAGGAGTTACAGATACGCAGTATTTT. Protein product: CASRNSRTGVTDTQYF.